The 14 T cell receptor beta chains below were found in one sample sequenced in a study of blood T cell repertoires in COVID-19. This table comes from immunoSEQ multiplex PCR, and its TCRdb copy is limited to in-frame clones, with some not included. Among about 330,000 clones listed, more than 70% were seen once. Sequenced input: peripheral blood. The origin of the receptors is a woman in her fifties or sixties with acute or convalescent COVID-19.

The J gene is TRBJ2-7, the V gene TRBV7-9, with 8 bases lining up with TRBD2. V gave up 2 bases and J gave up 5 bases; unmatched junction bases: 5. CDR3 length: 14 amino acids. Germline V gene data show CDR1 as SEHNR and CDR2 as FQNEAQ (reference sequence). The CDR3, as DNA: TGTGCCAGCAGCTTAATCGGACTAGCAAACGAGCAGTACTTC. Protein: CASSLIGLANEQYF.

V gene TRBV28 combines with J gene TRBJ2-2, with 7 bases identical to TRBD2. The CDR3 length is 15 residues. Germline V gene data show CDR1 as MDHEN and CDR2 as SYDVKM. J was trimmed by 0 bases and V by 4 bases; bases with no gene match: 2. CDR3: CASSSAGANTGELFF. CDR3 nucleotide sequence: TGTGCCAGCAGTTCGGCGGGGGCGAACACCGGGGAGCTGTTTTTT.

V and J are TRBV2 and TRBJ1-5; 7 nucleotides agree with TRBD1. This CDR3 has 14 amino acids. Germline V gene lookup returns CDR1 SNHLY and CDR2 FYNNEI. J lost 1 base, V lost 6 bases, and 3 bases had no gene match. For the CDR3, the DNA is TGTGCCAGCAGGGTGACAGGGAGCAATCAGCCCCAGCATTTT. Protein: CASRVTGSNQPQHF.

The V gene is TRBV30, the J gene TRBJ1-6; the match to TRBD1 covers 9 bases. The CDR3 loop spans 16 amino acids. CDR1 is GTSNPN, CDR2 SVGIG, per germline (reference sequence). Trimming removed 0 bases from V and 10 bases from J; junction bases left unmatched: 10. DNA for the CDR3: TGTGCCTGGAGTGTTATCGGGACAGGGAGTAGGTCACCCCTCCACTTT. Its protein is CAWSVIGTGSRSPLHF.

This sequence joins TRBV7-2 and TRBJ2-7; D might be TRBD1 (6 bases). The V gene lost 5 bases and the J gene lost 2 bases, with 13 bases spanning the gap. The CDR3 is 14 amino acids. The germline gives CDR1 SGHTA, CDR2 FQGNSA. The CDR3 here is CASSRQGQTYEQYF. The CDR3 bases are TGTGCCAGCAGCCGTCAGGGACAAACCTACGAGCAGTACTTC.

CDR3 nucleotide sequence: TGTGCCAGCAGCCAACAGGGGTCAAGGAGTGAGCAGTTCTTC. It is translated as CASSQQGSRSEQFF. The rearrangement links TRBV5-5 to TRBJ2-1; 7 bases agree with TRBD1. Trimming cost V 4 bases and J 9 bases; bases outside gene matches: 10. Germline V CDR1 and CDR2: SGHKS, YYEKEE (reference sequence). CDR3 length: 14 amino acids.

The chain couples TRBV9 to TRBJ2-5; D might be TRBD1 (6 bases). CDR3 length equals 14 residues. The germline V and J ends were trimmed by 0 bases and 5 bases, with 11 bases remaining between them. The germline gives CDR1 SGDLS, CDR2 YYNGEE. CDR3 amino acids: CASSVDGGRETQYF. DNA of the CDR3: TGTGCCAGCAGCGTAGATGGGGGCCGGGAGACCCAGTACTTC.

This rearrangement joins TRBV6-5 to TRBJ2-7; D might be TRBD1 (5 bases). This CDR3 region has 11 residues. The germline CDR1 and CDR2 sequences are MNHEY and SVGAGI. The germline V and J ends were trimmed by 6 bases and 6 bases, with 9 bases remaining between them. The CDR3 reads CASRTVFEQYF. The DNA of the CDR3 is TGTGCCAGCAGGACAGTTTTCGAGCAGTACTTC.

The CDR3 reads CASSLVAGKGSEQFF. The CDR3, as DNA: TGTGCCAGCAGCTTAGTCGCGGGAAAAGGCTCTGAGCAGTTCTTC. The chain combines TRBV7-2 with TRBJ2-1, with D possibly matching TRBD2 (6 bases). The CDR3 totals 15 residues. Trimming removed 1 base from V and 9 bases from J, with 16 bases in between. Germline V gives CDR1 SGHTA, CDR2 FQGNSA.

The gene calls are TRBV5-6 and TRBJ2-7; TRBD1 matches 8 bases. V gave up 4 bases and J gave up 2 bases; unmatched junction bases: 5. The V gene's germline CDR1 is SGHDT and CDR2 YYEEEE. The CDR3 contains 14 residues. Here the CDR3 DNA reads TGTGCCAGCAGCCCGACAGGGGCGACCTACGAGCAGTACGTC. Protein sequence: CASSPTGATYEQYV.

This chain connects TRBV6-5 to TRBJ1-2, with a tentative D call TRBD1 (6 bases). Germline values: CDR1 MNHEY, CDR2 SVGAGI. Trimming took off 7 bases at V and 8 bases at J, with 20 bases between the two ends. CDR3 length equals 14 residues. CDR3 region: CASKGYEGQPGYTF. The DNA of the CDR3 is TGTGCCAGCAAAGGCTACGAGGGACAACCGGGCTACACCTTC.

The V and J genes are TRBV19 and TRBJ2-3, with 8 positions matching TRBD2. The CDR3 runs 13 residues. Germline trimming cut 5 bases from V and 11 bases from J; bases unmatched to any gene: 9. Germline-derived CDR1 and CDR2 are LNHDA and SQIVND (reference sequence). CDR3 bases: TGTGCCAGTAGTGCAGGGATCAGCGGGGGGCAGTATTTT. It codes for CASSAGISGGQYF.

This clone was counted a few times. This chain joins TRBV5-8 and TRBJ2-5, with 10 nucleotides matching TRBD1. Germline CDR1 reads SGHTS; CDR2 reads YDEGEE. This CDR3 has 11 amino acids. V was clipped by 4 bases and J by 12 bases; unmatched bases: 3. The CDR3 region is CASSPGQGEYF. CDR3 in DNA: TGTGCCAGCAGCCCAGGACAGGGGGAGTACTTC.

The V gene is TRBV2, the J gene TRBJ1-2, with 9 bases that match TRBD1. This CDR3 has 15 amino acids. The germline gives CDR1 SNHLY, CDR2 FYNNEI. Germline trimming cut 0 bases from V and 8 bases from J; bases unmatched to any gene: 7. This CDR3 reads CASSEATDRGFGYTF. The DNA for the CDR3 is TGTGCCAGCAGTGAAGCTACGGACAGGGGTTTCGGCTACACCTTC.